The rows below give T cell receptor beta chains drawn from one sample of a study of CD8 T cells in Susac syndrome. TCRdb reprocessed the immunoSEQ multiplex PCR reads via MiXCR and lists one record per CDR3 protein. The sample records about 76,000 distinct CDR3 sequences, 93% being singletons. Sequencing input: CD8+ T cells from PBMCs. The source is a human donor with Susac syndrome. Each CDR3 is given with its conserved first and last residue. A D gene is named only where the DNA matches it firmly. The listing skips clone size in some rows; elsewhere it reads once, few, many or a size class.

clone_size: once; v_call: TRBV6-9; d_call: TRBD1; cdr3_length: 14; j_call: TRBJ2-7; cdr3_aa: CASSFRGQGYEQYF; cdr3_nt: TGTGCCAGCAGTTTCAGAGGACAGGGCTACGAGCAGTACTTC
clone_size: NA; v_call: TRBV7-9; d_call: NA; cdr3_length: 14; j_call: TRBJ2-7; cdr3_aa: CASSSGGGAHEQYF; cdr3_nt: TGTGCCAGCAGCTCAGGTGGGGGGGCCCACGAGCAGTACTTC
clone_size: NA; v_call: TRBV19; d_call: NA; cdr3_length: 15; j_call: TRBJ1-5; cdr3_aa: CASSILGTSNQPQHF; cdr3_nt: TGTGCCAGTAGTATACTAGGGACCAGCAATCAGCCCCAGCATTTT
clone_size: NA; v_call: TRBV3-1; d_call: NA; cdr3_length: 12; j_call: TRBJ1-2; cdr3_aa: CASSQDQRGYTF; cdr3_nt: TGTGCCAGCAGCCAAGATCAGAGGGGCTACACCTTC
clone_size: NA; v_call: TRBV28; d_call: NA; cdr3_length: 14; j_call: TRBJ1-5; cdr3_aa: CASSIDMSNQPQHF; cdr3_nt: TGTGCCAGCAGCATAGACATGAGCAATCAGCCCCAGCATTTT
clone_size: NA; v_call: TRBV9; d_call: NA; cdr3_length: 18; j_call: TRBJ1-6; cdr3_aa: CASSVGRQGSSYNSPLHF; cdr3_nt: TGTGCCAGCAGCGTAGGCAGGCAGGGGAGCTCCTATAATTCACCCCTCCACTTT
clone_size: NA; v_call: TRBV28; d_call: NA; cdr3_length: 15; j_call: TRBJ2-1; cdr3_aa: CASSPRSNVFNEQFF; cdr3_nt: TGTGCCAGCAGTCCCCGGAGCAACGTCTTCAATGAGCAGTTCTTC
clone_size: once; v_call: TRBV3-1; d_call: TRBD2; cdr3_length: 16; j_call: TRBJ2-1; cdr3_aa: CASSHPLAESYNEQFF; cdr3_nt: TGTGCCAGCAGCCACCCACTAGCGGAGAGCTACAATGAGCAGTTCTTC
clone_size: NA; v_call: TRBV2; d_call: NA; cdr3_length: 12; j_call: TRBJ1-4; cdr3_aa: CASSSENEKLFF; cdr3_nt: TGTGCCAGCAGTTCAGAGAATGAAAAACTGTTTTTT
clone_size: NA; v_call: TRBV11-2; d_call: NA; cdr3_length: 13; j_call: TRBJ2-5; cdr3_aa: CASSHTVEETQYF; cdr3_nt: TGTGCCAGCAGCCATACAGTTGAAGAGACCCAGTACTTC
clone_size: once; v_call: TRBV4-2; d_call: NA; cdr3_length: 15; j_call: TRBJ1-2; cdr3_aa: CASSFLGGNSWGYTF; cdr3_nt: TGTGCCAGCAGTTTTTTGGGAGGGAATTCATGGGGCTACACCTTC
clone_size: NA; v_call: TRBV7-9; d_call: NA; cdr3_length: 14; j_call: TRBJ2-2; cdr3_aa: CASSPRGRGGELFF; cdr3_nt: TGTGCCAGCAGTCCGAGGGGACGAGGCGGGGAGCTGTTTTTT
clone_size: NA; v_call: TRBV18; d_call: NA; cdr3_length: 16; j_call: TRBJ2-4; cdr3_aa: CASSPLESTPENIQYF; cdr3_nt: TGTGCCAGCTCACCACTAGAGTCAACCCCTGAAAACATTCAGTACTTC
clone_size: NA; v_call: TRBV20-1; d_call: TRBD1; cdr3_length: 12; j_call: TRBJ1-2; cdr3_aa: CSAIGQDYGYTF; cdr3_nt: TGCAGTGCTATTGGACAGGATTATGGCTACACCTTC
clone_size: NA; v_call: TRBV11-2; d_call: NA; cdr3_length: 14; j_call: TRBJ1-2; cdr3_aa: CASSQTGGDYGYTF; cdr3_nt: TGTGCCAGCAGTCAAACGGGGGGAGACTATGGCTACACCTTC
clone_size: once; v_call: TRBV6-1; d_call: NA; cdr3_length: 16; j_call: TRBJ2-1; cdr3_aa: CASSENPVQFHNEQFF; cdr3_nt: TGTGCCAGCAGTGAAAACCCAGTACAATTCCACAATGAGCAGTTCTTC
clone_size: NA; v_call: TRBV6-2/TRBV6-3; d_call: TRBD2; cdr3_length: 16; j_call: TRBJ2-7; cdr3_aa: CASSSTGTSSSYEQYF; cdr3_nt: TGTGCCAGCAGTTCCACCGGGACTAGCAGCTCCTACGAGCAGTACTTC